A selection of T cell receptor beta chains follows, all from one sample in a study of blood T cell repertoires in COVID-19. Libraries were prepared by immunoSEQ multiplex PCR; TCRdb keeps only in-frame clonotypes and omits some of them. Here the sample spans tens of thousands of clones, over 90% being singletons. The sequencing sample was made of peripheral blood. Source of these receptors: a human donor in a cohort sampled during active COVID-19. The CDR3 runs from the conserved cysteine through the conserved F or W. The order of the fields is clone size, J gene, V gene, D gene, CDR3 protein, CDR3 DNA. A D gene is named only where the DNA matches it firmly. Expanded clones are given a class, and other clones once, few, many or no size at all.

clone size: NA
J gene: TRBJ2-5
V gene: TRBV11-2
D gene: NA
CDR3 protein: CASSLLPQGHRGETQYF
CDR3 DNA: TGTGCCAGCAGCTTGTTGCCCCAGGGTCATCGGGGGGAGACCCAGTACTTC

clone size: NA
J gene: TRBJ1-2
V gene: TRBV28
D gene: NA
CDR3 protein: CASSLVQGTGGYTF
CDR3 DNA: TGTGCCAGCAGTTTAGTCCAGGGGACGGGCGGCTACACCTTC

clone size: NA
J gene: TRBJ1-5
V gene: TRBV7-2
D gene: TRBD1
CDR3 protein: CASSRTGAVGNQPQHF
CDR3 DNA: TGTGCCAGCAGCCGTACAGGGGCCGTCGGCAATCAGCCCCAGCATTTT

clone size: NA
J gene: TRBJ1-1
V gene: TRBV11-2
D gene: TRBD1
CDR3 protein: CASSLSFLGTVRNTEAFF
CDR3 DNA: TGTGCCAGCAGCTTAAGTTTTTTAGGGACAGTTAGAAACACTGAAGCTTTCTTT

clone size: NA
J gene: TRBJ1-4
V gene: TRBV19
D gene: NA
CDR3 protein: CASTHWVPQGHEKLFF
CDR3 DNA: TGTGCCAGTACCCATTGGGTCCCGCAGGGCCATGAAAAACTGTTTTTT

clone size: NA
J gene: TRBJ2-2
V gene: TRBV7-6
D gene: TRBD1
CDR3 protein: CASSARQGAGELFF
CDR3 DNA: TGTGCCAGCAGCGCCCGACAGGGGGCCGGGGAGCTGTTTTTT

clone size: NA
J gene: TRBJ2-7
V gene: TRBV4-1
D gene: TRBD2
CDR3 protein: CASSQGGTSGGNYEQYF
CDR3 DNA: TGCGCCAGCAGCCAAGGGGGGACTAGCGGGGGCAACTACGAGCAGTACTTC

clone size: NA
J gene: TRBJ1-6
V gene: TRBV9
D gene: TRBD1
CDR3 protein: CASSVDRGSPSPLHF
CDR3 DNA: TGTGCCAGCAGCGTAGACAGGGGATCCCCATCACCCCTCCACTTT

clone size: NA
J gene: TRBJ2-7
V gene: TRBV7-2
D gene: TRBD2
CDR3 protein: CASSYGRTSGGPSYEQYF
CDR3 DNA: TGTGCCAGCAGCTATGGCCGGACTAGCGGGGGGCCCTCCTACGAGCAGTACTTC

clone size: NA
J gene: TRBJ1-2
V gene: TRBV20-1
D gene: NA
CDR3 protein: CSAIRGASYTF
CDR3 DNA: TGCAGTGCCATACGCGGGGCTAGCTACACCTTC

clone size: NA
J gene: TRBJ1-2
V gene: TRBV6-2/TRBV6-3
D gene: NA
CDR3 protein: CASSSGGSSLYNYGYTF
CDR3 DNA: TGTGCCAGCAGTTCGGGGGGAAGTTCCCTCTATAACTATGGCTACACCTTC

clone size: NA
J gene: TRBJ1-2
V gene: TRBV5-4
D gene: NA
CDR3 protein: CASSFPQRDNYGYTF
CDR3 DNA: TGTGCCAGCAGCTTCCCCCAAAGAGATAACTATGGCTACACCTTC

clone size: NA
J gene: TRBJ1-1
V gene: TRBV20-1
D gene: NA
CDR3 protein: CSARSLNAFF
CDR3 DNA: TGCAGTGCTAGAAGCTTAAACGCTTTCTTT

clone size: NA
J gene: TRBJ1-1
V gene: TRBV11-2
D gene: NA
CDR3 protein: CASSLVAPTGSTEAFF
CDR3 DNA: TGTGCCAGCAGCTTAGTGGCTCCAACGGGATCCACTGAAGCTTTCTTT

clone size: NA
J gene: TRBJ1-2
V gene: TRBV6-5
D gene: NA
CDR3 protein: CASSYSGPGDGYTF
CDR3 DNA: TGTGCCAGCAGTTACTCGGGGCCTGGGGATGGCTACACCTTC

clone size: NA
J gene: TRBJ1-2
V gene: TRBV12-3/TRBV12-4
D gene: NA
CDR3 protein: CASSTNRALGYTF
CDR3 DNA: TGTGCCAGCAGTACGAACAGGGCCCTAGGCTACACCTTC

clone size: NA
J gene: TRBJ1-6
V gene: TRBV28
D gene: NA
CDR3 protein: CASTPGSYNSPLHF
CDR3 DNA: TGTGCCAGCACCCCGGGGTCCTATAATTCACCCCTCCACTTT

clone size: NA
J gene: TRBJ2-7
V gene: TRBV7-2
D gene: NA
CDR3 protein: CASSTTSYEQYF
CDR3 DNA: TGTGCCAGCAGCACCACATCTTACGAGCAGTACTTC

clone size: NA
J gene: TRBJ1-4
V gene: TRBV6-5
D gene: NA
CDR3 protein: CASRGSGPEKLFF
CDR3 DNA: TGTGCCAGCAGAGGGTCAGGGCCTGAAAAACTGTTTTTT

clone size: once
J gene: TRBJ2-5
V gene: TRBV5-4
D gene: TRBD2
CDR3 protein: CASSLSRGGWKETQYF
CDR3 DNA: TGTGCCAGCAGCTTGTCGCGGGGGGGGTGGAAGGAGACCCAGTACTTC

clone size: NA
J gene: TRBJ2-5
V gene: TRBV5-1
D gene: NA
CDR3 protein: CASSGGLPQETQYF
CDR3 DNA: TGCGCCAGCAGCGGGGGACTGCCGCAAGAGACCCAGTACTTC

clone size: few
J gene: TRBJ1-5
V gene: TRBV19
D gene: NA
CDR3 protein: CASSIIRETYSNQPQHF
CDR3 DNA: TGTGCCAGTAGTATTATCCGGGAGACCTATAGCAATCAGCCCCAGCATTTT

clone size: NA
J gene: TRBJ2-1
V gene: TRBV6-6
D gene: TRBD1
CDR3 protein: CASSYNSGQGYNEQFF
CDR3 DNA: TGTGCCAGCAGTTACAATTCGGGACAGGGATACAATGAGCAGTTCTTC

clone size: NA
J gene: TRBJ2-5
V gene: TRBV27
D gene: TRBD1
CDR3 protein: CASSLSKSPGTGQRETQYF
CDR3 DNA: TGTGCCAGCAGTTTATCCAAATCTCCCGGGACAGGGCAGCGGGAGACCCAGTACTTC

clone size: NA
J gene: TRBJ1-5
V gene: TRBV19
D gene: NA
CDR3 protein: CASSIYGQGLQPQHF
CDR3 DNA: TGTGCCAGTAGTATATATGGGCAGGGCCTTCAGCCCCAGCATTTT

clone size: NA
J gene: TRBJ1-5
V gene: TRBV7-2
D gene: NA
CDR3 protein: CASSLVGGGNQPQHF
CDR3 DNA: TGTGCCAGCAGCTTAGTGGGAGGAGGCAATCAGCCCCAGCATTTT

clone size: NA
J gene: TRBJ1-5
V gene: TRBV4-1
D gene: NA
CDR3 protein: CASSQDQRGSDQPQHF
CDR3 DNA: TGCGCCAGCAGCCAAGATCAAAGGGGGTCGGATCAGCCCCAGCATTTT

clone size: once
J gene: TRBJ2-1
V gene: TRBV7-2
D gene: TRBD2
CDR3 protein: CASSLNSGGGYNEQFF
CDR3 DNA: TGTGCCAGCAGTCTTAATAGCGGGGGGGGCTACAATGAGCAGTTCTTC

clone size: NA
J gene: TRBJ2-2
V gene: TRBV21-1
D gene: NA
CDR3 protein: CASSPPVGELFF
CDR3 DNA: TGTGCCAGCAGCCCTCCAGTCGGGGAGCTGTTTTTT

clone size: NA
J gene: TRBJ2-6
V gene: TRBV11-3
D gene: NA
CDR3 protein: CASSWTSSGANVLTF
CDR3 DNA: TGTGCCAGCAGTTGGACTTCTTCTGGGGCCAACGTCCTGACTTTC

clone size: NA
J gene: TRBJ1-1
V gene: TRBV4-3
D gene: NA
CDR3 protein: CASSSDSFTEAFF
CDR3 DNA: TGCGCCAGCAGCTCCGACTCCTTCACTGAAGCTTTCTTT

clone size: NA
J gene: TRBJ2-7
V gene: TRBV6-6
D gene: NA
CDR3 protein: CASSYSPMSSYEQYF
CDR3 DNA: TGTGCCAGCAGTTACTCGCCCATGAGCTCCTACGAGCAGTACTTC

clone size: NA
J gene: TRBJ2-2
V gene: TRBV28
D gene: TRBD2
CDR3 protein: CASSLGVLAGGQYTGELFF
CDR3 DNA: TGTGCCAGCAGTCTTGGGGTACTAGCGGGGGGGCAGTACACCGGGGAGCTGTTTTTT

clone size: NA
J gene: TRBJ1-2
V gene: TRBV28
D gene: NA
CDR3 protein: CASFIPSGVGYTF
CDR3 DNA: TGTGCCAGCTTCATTCCATCGGGAGTTGGCTACACCTTC

clone size: NA
J gene: TRBJ2-7
V gene: TRBV2
D gene: TRBD1
CDR3 protein: CASRRQGKNEQYF
CDR3 DNA: TGTGCCAGCAGACGACAGGGGAAGAACGAGCAGTACTTC

clone size: NA
J gene: TRBJ1-3
V gene: TRBV7-9
D gene: TRBD1
CDR3 protein: CASSWGQNSGNTIYF
CDR3 DNA: TGTGCCAGCAGCTGGGGACAGAACTCTGGAAACACCATATATTTT

clone size: NA
J gene: TRBJ2-2
V gene: TRBV29-1
D gene: NA
CDR3 protein: CSVLEATTRELFF
CDR3 DNA: TGCAGCGTTCTCGAGGCCACCACCCGGGAGCTGTTTTTT

clone size: NA
J gene: TRBJ2-7
V gene: TRBV27
D gene: NA
CDR3 protein: CASAYGGLSSYEQYF
CDR3 DNA: TGTGCCAGCGCCTATGGGGGCCTGAGCTCCTACGAGCAGTACTTC

clone size: NA
J gene: TRBJ1-6
V gene: TRBV11-2
D gene: NA
CDR3 protein: CASSSTVPLHF
CDR3 DNA: TGTGCCAGCAGCTCTACAGTACCCCTCCACTTT

clone size: NA
J gene: TRBJ1-2
V gene: TRBV19
D gene: NA
CDR3 protein: CARGRGYPNYGYTF
CDR3 DNA: TGTGCCAGGGGGCGAGGCTACCCCAACTATGGCTACACCTTC

clone size: NA
J gene: TRBJ2-1
V gene: TRBV7-2
D gene: TRBD2
CDR3 protein: CASSLGGPSGADEQFF
CDR3 DNA: TGTGCCAGCAGCTTAGGTGGACCTAGCGGGGCGGATGAGCAGTTCTTC

clone size: NA
J gene: TRBJ2-7
V gene: TRBV11-1
D gene: TRBD1
CDR3 protein: CASSLQRDRDYEQYF
CDR3 DNA: TGTGCCAGCAGCCTCCAACGGGACAGGGATTACGAGCAGTACTTC

clone size: NA
J gene: TRBJ2-3
V gene: TRBV11-3
D gene: NA
CDR3 protein: CASSKAGDTQYF
CDR3 DNA: TGTGCCAGCAGCAAAGCTGGAGATACGCAGTATTTT

clone size: NA
J gene: TRBJ1-5
V gene: TRBV4-1
D gene: NA
CDR3 protein: CASSQATGGGSNQPQHF
CDR3 DNA: TGCGCCAGCAGCCAAGCAACGGGGGGGGGTAGCAATCAGCCCCAGCATTTT

clone size: NA
J gene: TRBJ1-1
V gene: TRBV5-1
D gene: TRBD1
CDR3 protein: CASGDSRTNTEAFF
CDR3 DNA: TGCGCCAGCGGGGACAGTCGAACGAACACTGAAGCTTTCTTT

clone size: NA
J gene: TRBJ2-1
V gene: TRBV10-3
D gene: NA
CDR3 protein: CAISESDGSSYNEQFF
CDR3 DNA: TGTGCCATCAGTGAGTCTGACGGGAGCTCCTACAATGAGCAGTTCTTC

clone size: once
J gene: TRBJ2-7
V gene: TRBV5-1
D gene: NA
CDR3 protein: CASTTATGAAYEQYF
CDR3 DNA: TGCGCCAGCACCACTGCCACGGGAGCTGCCTACGAGCAGTACTTC

clone size: NA
J gene: TRBJ2-1
V gene: TRBV5-1
D gene: NA
CDR3 protein: CASSFSVRGDEQFF
CDR3 DNA: TGCGCCAGCAGCTTTAGCGTGAGAGGTGATGAGCAGTTCTTC